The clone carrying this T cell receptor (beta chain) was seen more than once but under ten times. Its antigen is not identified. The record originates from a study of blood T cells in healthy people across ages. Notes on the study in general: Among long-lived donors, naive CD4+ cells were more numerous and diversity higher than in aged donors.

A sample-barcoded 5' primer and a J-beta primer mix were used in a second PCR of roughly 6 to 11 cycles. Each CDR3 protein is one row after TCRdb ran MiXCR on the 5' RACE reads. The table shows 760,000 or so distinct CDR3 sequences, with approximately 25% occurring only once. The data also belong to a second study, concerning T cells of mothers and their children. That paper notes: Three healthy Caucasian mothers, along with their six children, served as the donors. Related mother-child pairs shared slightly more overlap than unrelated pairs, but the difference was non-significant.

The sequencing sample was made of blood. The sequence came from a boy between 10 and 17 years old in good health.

CDR3: CASSLGDSFWELNGYTF. For the CDR3, the DNA is TGTGCCAGCAGCTTAGGGGACTCCTTCTGGGAATTGAATGGCTACACCTTC. This chain links TRBV7-9 with TRBJ1-2; possibly TRBD1 for D (5 bases). The length of the CDR3 is 17 residues. Trimming pared 1 base from V and 6 bases from J, leaving 21 bases between. In germline, CDR1 is SEHNR, CDR2 FQNEAQ (reference sequence).